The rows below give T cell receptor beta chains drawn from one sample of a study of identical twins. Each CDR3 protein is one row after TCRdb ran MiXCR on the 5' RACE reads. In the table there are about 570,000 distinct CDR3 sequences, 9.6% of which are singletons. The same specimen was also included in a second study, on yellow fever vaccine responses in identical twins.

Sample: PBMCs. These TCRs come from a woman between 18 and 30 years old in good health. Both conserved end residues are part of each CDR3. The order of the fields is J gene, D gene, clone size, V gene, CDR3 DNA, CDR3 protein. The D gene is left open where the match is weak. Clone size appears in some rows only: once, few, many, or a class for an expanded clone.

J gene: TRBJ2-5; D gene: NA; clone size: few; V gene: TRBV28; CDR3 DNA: TGTGCCAGCAGTCCCGGTTCGGGGGCCCAAGAGACCCAGTACTTC; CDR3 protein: CASSPGSGAQETQYF
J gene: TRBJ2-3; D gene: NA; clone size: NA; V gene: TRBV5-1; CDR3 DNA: TGCGCCAGCAGCTTTCAGGGGATTGATACGCAGTATTTT; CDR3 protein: CASSFQGIDTQYF
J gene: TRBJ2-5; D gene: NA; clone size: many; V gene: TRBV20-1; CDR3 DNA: TGCAGTGCGGCACCCCGGGGCAGGGAAGGGGAGACCCAGTACTTC; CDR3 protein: CSAAPRGREGETQYF
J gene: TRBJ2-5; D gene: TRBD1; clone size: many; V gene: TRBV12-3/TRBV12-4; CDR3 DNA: TGTGCCAGCAGTAGGACAGGGGGGATGAAAGAGACCCAGTACTTC; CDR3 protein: CASSRTGGMKETQYF
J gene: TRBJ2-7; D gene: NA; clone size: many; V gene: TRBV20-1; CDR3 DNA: TGCAGTGCTGCCCGGGACATATTCTACGAGCAGTACTTC; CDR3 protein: CSAARDIFYEQYF
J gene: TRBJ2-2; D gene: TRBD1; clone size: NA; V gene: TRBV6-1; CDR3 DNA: TGTGCCAGCAAGAGACAGGGGGCGGTCGGGGAGCTGTTTTTT; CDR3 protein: CASKRQGAVGELFF
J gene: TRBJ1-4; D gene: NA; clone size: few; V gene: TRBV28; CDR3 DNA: TGTGCCAGCAGCGGGCGGGGTACTGATGAAAAACTGTTTTTT; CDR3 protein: CASSGRGTDEKLFF
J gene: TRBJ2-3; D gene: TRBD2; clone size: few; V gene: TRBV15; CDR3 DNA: TGTGCCACCAGCCTTACTAGCGGGAGAGGATCAGATACGCAGTATTTT; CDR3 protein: CATSLTSGRGSDTQYF
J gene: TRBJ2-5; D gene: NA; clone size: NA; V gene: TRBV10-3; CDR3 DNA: TGTGCCATCAGTGACAAGGGAGAGACCCAGTACTTC; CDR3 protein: CAISDKGETQYF
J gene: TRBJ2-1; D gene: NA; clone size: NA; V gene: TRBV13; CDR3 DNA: TGTGCCAGCAGCTCCCGGAGGGGGGGCCTTTTCGACAATGAGCAGTTCTTC; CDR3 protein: CASSSRRGGLFDNEQFF
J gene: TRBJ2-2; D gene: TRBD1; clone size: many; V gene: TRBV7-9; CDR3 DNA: TGTGCCAGCAGCTCTCAGACAGGGAAGGTAACGATCACCGGGGAGCTGTTTTTT; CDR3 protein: CASSSQTGKVTITGELFF